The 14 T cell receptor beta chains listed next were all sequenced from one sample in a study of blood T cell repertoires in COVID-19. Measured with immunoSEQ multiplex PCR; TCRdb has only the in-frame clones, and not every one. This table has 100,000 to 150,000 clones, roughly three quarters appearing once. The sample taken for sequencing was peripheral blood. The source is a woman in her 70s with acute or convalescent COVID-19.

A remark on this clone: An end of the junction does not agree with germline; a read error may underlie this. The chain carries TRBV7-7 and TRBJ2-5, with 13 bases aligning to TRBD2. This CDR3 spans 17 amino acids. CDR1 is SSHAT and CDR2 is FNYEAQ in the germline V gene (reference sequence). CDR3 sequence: CASSLAPLAGGQETQYF. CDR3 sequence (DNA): TGTGCTAGCAGCTTAGCGCCACTAGCGGGAGGGCAAGAGACCCAGTACTTC. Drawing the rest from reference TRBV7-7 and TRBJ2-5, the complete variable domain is GAGVSQSPRYKVTKRGQDVTLRCDPISSHATLYWYQQALGQGPEFLTYFNYEAQPDKSGLPSDRFSAERPEGSISTLTIQRTEQRDSAMYRCASSLAPLAGGQETQYFGPGTRLLVL.

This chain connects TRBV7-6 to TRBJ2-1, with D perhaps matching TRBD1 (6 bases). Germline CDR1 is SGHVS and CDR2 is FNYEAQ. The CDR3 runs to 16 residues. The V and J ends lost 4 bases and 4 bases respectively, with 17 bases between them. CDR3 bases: TGTGCCAGCAGCTCCCAGGCCGGGACACCTTACAATGAGCAGTTCTTC. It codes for CASSSQAGTPYNEQFF.

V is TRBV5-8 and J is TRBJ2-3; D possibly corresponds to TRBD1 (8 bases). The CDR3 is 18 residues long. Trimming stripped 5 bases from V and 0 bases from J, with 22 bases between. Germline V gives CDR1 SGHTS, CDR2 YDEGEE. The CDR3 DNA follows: TGTGCCAGCAGTTATGGACAGGGAGGGAGCTTAAGCACAGATACGCAGTATTTT. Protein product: CASSYGQGGSLSTDTQYF.

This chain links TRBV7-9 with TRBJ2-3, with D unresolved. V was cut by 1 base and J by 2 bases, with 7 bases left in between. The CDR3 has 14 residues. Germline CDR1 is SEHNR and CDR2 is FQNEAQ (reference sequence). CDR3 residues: CASSLGAFTDTQYF. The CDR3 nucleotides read TGTGCCAGCAGCTTAGGGGCCTTCACAGATACGCAGTATTTT. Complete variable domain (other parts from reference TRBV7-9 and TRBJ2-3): DTGVSQNPRHKITKRGQNVTFRCDPISEHNRLYWYRQTLGQGPEFLTYFQNEAQLEKSRLLSDRFSAERPKGSFSTLEIQRTEQGDSAMYLCASSLGAFTDTQYFGPGTRLTVL.

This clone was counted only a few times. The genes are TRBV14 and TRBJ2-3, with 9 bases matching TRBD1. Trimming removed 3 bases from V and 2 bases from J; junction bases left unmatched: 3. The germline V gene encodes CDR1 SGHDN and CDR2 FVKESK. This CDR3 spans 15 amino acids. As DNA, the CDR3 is TGTGCCAGCAGCCAGACAGGGGGATCCACAGATACGCAGTATTTT. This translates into CASSQTGGSTDTQYF.

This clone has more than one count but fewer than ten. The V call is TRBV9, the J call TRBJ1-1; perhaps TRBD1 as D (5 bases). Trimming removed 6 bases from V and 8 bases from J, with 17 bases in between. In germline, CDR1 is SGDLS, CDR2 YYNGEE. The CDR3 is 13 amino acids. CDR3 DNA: TGTGCCAGCATCGAAGCCGGATCAGGGGAAGCTTTCTTT. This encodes CASIEAGSGEAFF.

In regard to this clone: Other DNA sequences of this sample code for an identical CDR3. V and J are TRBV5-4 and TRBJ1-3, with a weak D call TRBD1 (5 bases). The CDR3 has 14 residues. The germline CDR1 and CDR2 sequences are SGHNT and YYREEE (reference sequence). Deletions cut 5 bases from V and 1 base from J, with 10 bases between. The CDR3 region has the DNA TGTGCCAGCAGTCCGGGGGGGTCTGGAAACACCATATATTTT. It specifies CASSPGGSGNTIYF.

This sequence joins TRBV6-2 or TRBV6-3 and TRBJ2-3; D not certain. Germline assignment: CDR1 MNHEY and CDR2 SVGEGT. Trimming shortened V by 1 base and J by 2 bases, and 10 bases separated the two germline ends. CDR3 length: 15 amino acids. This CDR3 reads CASSYLARFTDTQYF. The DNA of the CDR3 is TGTGCCAGCAGTTACTTGGCCAGATTCACAGATACGCAGTATTTT.

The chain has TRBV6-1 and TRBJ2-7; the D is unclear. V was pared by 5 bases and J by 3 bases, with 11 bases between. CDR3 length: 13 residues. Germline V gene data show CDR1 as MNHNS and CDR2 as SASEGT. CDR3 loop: CASSYELHYEQYF. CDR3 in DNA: TGTGCCAGCAGTTATGAACTCCACTACGAGCAGTACTTC.

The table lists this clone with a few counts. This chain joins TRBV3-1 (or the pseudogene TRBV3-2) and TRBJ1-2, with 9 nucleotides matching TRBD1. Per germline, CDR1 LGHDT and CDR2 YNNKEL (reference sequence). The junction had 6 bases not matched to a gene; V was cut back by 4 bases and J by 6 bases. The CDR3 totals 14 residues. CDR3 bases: TGTGCCAGCAGCCCGCGGACAGGGGTTAATGGCTACACCTTC. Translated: CASSPRTGVNGYTF.

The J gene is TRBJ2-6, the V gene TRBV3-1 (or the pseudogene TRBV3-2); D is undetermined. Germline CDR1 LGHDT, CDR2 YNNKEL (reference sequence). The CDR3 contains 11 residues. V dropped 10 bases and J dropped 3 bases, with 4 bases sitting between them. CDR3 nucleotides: TGTGCCACCCGTGGGGCCAACGTCCTGACTTTC. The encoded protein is CATRGANVLTF.

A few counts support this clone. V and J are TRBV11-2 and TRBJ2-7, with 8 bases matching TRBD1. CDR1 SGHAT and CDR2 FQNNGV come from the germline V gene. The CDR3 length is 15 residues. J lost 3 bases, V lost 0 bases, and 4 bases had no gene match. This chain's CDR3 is CASSLELTGDYEQYF. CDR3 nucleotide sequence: TGTGCCAGCAGCTTAGAGCTGACAGGGGACTACGAGCAGTACTTC.

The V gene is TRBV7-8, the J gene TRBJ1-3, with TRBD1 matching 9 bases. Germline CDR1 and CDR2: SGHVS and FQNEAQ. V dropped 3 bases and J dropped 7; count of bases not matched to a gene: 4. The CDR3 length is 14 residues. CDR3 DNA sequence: TGTGCCAGCAGCTTCGGGACAGGGACGAACACCATATATTTT. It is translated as CASSFGTGTNTIYF.

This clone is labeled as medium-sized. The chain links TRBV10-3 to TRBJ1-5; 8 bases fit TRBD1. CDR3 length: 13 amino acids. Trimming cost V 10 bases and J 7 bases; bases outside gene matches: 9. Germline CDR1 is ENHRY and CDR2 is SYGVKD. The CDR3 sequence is CATGQGSNQPQHF. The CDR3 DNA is TGTGCCACAGGACAGGGATCTAACCAGCCCCAGCATTTT.